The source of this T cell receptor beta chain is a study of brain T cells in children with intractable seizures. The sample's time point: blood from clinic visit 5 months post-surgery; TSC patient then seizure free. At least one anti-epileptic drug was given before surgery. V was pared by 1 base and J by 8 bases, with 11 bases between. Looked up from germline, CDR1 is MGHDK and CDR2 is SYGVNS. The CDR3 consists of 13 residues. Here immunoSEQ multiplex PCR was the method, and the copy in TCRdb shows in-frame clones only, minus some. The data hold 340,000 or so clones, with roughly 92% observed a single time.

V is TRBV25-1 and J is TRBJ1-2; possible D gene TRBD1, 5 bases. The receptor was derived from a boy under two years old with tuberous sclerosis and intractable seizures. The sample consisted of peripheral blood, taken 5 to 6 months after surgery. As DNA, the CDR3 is TGTGCCAGCAGTGAATCAGGGTTGGGGGGCTACACCTTC. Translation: CASSESGLGGYTF.